The 7 T cell receptor beta chains presented below share a single source sample, sequenced in a study of cytomegalovirus exposure and HLA in healthy donors. The PCR ran on 60 Vbeta and 13 Jbeta primers. Only in-frame clones appear in the TCRdb table, and some are missing; sequencing was by immunoSEQ multiplex PCR. The table shows 200,000 to 250,000 clones, with 70% occurring only once. Sequencing was performed on PBMCs. All receptors derive from a man aged 40-50 years in good health and CMV-seropositive.

This clone was picked up a small number of times. The chain is built from TRBV2 and TRBJ1-3, with TRBD1 as a possible D gene (5 bases). CDR3 length equals 15 residues. The germline CDR1 and CDR2 sequences are SNHLY and FYNNEI. Trimming pared 6 bases from V and 2 bases from J, leaving 14 bases between. For the CDR3, the DNA is TGTGCCAGCAGCGTGACCGGGGGGACTGGAAACACCATATATTTT. The encoded protein is CASSVTGGTGNTIYF.

The chain has TRBV6-1 and TRBJ2-5, with D tentatively TRBD1 (6 bases). V lost 6 bases, J lost 2 bases, and 10 bases lay in between. Germline lookup yields CDR1 MNHNS and CDR2 SASEGT. This CDR3 has 13 residues. The CDR3 loop is CASSRTAQETQYF. The DNA of the CDR3 is TGTGCCAGCAGCCGGACAGCTCAAGAGACCCAGTACTTC.

The chain is built from TRBV5-1 and TRBJ2-2; D is unresolved. The CDR3 spans 14 residues. Trimming took 1 base from V and 2 from J, leaving 6 bases between them. Germline assignment: CDR1 SGHRS and CDR2 YFSETQ. The CDR3 sequence is CASSLSLNTGELFF. In DNA, the CDR3 is TGCGCCAGCAGCTTGAGCCTCAACACCGGGGAGCTGTTTTTT.

The chain joins TRBV7-8 to TRBJ1-4, with TRBD1 as a possible D gene (5 bases). Germline CDR1 is SGHVS and CDR2 is FQNEAQ. The CDR3 has 15 amino acids. Trimming cost V 0 bases and J 8 bases, with 13 bases left between them. The CDR3 spells CASSLARQGGEKLFF. CDR3 DNA: TGTGCCAGCAGCTTAGCGAGGCAGGGTGGCGAAAAACTGTTTTTT.

V usage is TRBV29-1 and J usage is TRBJ1-5, with 7 bases lining up with TRBD1. The CDR3 sequence is 15 residues long. Losses at the gene ends were 4 bases for V and 1 base for J; bases not matched to a gene: 7. Germline V CDR1 and CDR2: SQVTM, ANQGSEA. The CDR3 DNA is TGCAGCGTTGGACAGGGAACAGGGAGCAATCAGCCCCAGCATTTT. Protein: CSVGQGTGSNQPQHF.

This rearrangement joins TRBV5-1 to TRBJ1-2; 7 bases map to TRBD1. Losses at the gene ends were 0 bases for V and 3 bases for J; bases not matched to a gene: 2. The CDR3 spans 14 residues. Germline V lookup: CDR1 SGHRS, CDR2 YFSETQ. CDR3 nucleotide sequence: TGCGCCAGCAGCTTGGTCGGGACAGACTATGGCTACACCTTC. Protein: CASSLVGTDYGYTF.

The CDR3 is CATSGQGSGANVLTF. In nucleotides, the CDR3 is TGTGCCACCAGCGGACAGGGATCTGGGGCCAACGTCCTGACTTTC. This chain links TRBV15 with TRBJ2-6; 8 bases are a match to TRBD1. The CDR3 runs 15 residues. J gave up 1 base and V 5 bases, and 1 base lay outside the gene matches. The germline CDR1 and CDR2 sequences are LNHNV and YYDKDF (reference sequence).